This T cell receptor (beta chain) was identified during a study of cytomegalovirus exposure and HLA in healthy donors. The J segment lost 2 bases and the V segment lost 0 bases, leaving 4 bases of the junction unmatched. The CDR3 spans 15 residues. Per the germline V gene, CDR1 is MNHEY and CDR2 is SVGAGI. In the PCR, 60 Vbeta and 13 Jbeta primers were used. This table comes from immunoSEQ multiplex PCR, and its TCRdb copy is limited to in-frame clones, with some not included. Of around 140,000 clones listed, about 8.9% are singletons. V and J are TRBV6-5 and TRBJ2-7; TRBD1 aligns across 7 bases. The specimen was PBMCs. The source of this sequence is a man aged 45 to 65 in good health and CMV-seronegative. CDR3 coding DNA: TGTGCCAGCAGTTACTCGGTGACAGGGCCCTACGAGCAGTACTTC. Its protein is CASSYSVTGPYEQYF.